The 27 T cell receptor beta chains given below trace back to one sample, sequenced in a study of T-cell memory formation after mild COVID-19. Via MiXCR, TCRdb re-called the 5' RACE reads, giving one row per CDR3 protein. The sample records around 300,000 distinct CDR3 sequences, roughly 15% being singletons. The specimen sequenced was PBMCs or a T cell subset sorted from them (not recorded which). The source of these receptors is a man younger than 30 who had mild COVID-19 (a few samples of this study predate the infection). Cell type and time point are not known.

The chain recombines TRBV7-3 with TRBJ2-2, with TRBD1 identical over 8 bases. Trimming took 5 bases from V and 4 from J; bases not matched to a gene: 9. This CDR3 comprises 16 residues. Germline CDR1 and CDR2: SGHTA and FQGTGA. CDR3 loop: CASSNFQGAPTGELFF. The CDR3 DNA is TGTGCCAGCAGCAACTTCCAGGGGGCCCCCACCGGGGAGCTGTTTTTT.

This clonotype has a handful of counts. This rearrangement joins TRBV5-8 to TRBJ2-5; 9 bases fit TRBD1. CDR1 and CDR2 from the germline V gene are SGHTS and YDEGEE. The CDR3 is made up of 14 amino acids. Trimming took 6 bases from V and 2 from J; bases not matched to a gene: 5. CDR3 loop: CASNTGGLQETQYF. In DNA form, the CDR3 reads TGTGCCAGCAACACAGGGGGCTTACAAGAGACCCAGTACTTC.

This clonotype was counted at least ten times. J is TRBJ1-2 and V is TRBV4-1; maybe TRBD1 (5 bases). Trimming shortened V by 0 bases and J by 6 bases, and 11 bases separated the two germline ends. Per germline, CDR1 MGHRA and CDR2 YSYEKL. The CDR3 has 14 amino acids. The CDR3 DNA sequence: TGCGCCAGCAGCCAAGACCGGGGGTTCAATGGCTACACCTTC. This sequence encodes CASSQDRGFNGYTF.

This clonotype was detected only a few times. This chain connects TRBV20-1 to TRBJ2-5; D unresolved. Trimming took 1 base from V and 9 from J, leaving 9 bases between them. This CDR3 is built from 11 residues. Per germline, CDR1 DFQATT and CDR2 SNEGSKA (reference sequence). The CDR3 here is CSARGSGAQYF. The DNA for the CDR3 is TGCAGTGCTAGAGGAAGTGGGGCCCAGTACTTC.

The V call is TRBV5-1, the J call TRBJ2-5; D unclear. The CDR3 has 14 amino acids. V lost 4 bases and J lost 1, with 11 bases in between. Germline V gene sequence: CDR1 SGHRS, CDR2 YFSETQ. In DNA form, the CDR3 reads TGCGCCAGCAGCGTGGACGGTATCCAAGAGACCCAGTACTTC. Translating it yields CASSVDGIQETQYF. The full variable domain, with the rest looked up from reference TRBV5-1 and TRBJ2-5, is KAGVTQTPRYLIKTRGQQVTLSCSPISGHRSVSWYQQTPGQGLQFLFEYFSETQRNKGNFPGRFSGRQFSNSRSEMNVSTLELGDSALYLCASSVDGIQETQYFGPGTRLLVL.

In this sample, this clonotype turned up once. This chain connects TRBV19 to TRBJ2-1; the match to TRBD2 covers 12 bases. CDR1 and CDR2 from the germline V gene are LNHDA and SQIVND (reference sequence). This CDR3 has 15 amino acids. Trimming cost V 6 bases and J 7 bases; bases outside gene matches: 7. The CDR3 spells CASSQGLAGFNEQFF. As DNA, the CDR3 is TGTGCCAGTAGCCAAGGACTAGCGGGGTTTAATGAGCAGTTCTTC.

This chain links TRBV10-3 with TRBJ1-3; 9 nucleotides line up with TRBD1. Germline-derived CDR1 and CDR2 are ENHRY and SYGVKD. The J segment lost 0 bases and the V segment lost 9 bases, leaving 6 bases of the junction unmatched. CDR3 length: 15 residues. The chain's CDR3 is CAIGTGPVSGNTIYF. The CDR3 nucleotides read TGTGCCATAGGGACAGGGCCTGTCTCTGGAAACACCATATATTTT.

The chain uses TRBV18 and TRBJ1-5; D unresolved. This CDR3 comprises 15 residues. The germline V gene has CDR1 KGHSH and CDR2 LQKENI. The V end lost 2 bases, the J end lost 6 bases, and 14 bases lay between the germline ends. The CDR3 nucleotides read TGTGCCAGCTCACCAGTGCCCCTGAAAGGTCAGCCCCAGCATTTT. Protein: CASSPVPLKGQPQHF.

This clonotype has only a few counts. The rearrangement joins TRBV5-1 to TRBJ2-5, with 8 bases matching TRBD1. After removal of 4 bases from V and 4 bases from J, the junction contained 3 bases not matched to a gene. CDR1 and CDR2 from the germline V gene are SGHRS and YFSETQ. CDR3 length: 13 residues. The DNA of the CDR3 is TGCGCCAGCAGCGAGCAGGGGGCAGAGACCCAGTACTTC. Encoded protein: CASSEQGAETQYF. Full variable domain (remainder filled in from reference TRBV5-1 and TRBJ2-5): KAGVTQTPRYLIKTRGQQVTLSCSPISGHRSVSWYQQTPGQGLQFLFEYFSETQRNKGNFPGRFSGRQFSNSRSEMNVSTLELGDSALYLCASSEQGAETQYFGPGTRLLVL.

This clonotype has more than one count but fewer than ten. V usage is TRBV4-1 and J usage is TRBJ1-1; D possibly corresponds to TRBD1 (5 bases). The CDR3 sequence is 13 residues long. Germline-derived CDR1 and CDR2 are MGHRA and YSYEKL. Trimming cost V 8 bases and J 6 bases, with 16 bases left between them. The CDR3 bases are TGCGCCAGCCTGGGGCAGGCGATGGCTGAAGCTTTCTTT. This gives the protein CASLGQAMAEAFF.

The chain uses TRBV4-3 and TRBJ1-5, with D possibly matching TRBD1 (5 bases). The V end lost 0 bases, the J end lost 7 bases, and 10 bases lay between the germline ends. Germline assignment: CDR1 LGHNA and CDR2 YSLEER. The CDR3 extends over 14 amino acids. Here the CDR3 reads CASSQDRESQPQHF. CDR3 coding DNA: TGCGCCAGCAGCCAAGACAGGGAGAGCCAGCCCCAGCATTTT.

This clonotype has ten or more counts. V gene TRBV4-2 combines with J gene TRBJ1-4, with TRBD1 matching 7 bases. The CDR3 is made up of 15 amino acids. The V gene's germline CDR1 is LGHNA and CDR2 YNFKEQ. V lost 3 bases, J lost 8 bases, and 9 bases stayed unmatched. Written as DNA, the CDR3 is TGTGCCAGCAGCCAGGAAGACAGGGAGGGGGAAAAACTGTTTTTT. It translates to CASSQEDREGEKLFF.

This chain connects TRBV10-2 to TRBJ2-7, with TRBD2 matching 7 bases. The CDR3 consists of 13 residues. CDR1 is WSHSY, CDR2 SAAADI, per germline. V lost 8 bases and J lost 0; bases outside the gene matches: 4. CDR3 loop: CASGGENSYEQYF. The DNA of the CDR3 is TGCGCCAGCGGGGGGGAAAACTCCTACGAGCAGTACTTC.

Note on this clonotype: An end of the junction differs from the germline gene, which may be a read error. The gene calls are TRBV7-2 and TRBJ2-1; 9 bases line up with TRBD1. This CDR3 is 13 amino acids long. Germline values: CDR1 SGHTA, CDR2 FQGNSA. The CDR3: CASSSDRGEERFF. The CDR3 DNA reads TGTGCCAGCAGCTCGGACAGGGGAGAGGAGCGGTTCTTC.

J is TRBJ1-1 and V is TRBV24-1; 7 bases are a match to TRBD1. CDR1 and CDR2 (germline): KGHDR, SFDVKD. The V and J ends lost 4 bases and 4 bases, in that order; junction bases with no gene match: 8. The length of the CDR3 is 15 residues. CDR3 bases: TGTGCCACCAGTGACAACAGGGGAGGGGGCACTGAAGCTTTCTTT. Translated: CATSDNRGGGTEAFF.

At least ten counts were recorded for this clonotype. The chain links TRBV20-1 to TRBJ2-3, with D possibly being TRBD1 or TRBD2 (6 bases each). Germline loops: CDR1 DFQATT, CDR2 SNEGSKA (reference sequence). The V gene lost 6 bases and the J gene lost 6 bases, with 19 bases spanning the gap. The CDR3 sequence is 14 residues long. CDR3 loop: CSAPGGRVRDTQYF. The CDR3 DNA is TGCAGTGCCCCCGGGGGCAGGGTTCGGGATACGCAGTATTTT.

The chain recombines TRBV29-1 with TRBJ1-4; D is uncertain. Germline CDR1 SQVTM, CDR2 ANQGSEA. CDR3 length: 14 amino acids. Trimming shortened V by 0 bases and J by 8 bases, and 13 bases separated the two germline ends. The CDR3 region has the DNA TGCAGCGTTGAAGATCACGGTGTACGCGAAAAACTGTTTTTT. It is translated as CSVEDHGVREKLFF.

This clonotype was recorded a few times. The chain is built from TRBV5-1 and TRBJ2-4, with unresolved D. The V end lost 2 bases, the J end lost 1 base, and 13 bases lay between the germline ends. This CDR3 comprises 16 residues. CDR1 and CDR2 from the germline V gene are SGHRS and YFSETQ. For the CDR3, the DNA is TGCGCCAGCAGCTTCTATGGGGTACTGGCCAAAAACATTCAGTACTTC. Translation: CASSFYGVLAKNIQYF.

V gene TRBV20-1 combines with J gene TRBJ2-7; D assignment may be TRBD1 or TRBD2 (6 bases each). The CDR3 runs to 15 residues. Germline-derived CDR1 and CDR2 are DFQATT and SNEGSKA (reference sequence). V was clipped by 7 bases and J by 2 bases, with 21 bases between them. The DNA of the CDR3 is TGCAGTGTTACACCGGGGGCGGGTACCACCTACGAGCAGTACGTC. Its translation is CSVTPGAGTTYEQYV.

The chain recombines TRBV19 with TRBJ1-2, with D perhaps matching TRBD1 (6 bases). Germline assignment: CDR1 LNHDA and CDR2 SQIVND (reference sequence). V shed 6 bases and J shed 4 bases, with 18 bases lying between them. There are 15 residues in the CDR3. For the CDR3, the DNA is TGTGCCAGTAGGCGTGGCGGGGGCGATGGCTATGGCTACACCTTC. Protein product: CASRRGGGDGYGYTF.

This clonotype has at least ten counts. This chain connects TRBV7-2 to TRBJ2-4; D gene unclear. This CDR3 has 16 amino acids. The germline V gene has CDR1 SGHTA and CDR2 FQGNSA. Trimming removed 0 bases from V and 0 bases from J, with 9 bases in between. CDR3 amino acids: CASSLASQAAKNIQYF. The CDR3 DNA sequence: TGTGCCAGCAGCTTAGCAAGTCAGGCAGCCAAAAACATTCAGTACTTC. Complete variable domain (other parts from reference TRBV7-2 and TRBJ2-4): GAGVSQSPSNKVTEKGKDVELRCDPISGHTALYWYRQSLGQGLEFLIYFQGNSAPDKSGLPSDRFSAERTGGSVSTLTIQRTQQEDSAVYLCASSLASQAAKNIQYFGAGTRLSVL.

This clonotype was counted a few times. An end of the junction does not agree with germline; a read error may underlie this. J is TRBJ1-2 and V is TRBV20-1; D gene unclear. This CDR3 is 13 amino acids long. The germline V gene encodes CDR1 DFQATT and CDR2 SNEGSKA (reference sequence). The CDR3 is CSARGPGFYGYTF. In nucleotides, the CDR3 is TGCAGTGCGAGAGGTCCTGGGTTCTATGGCTACACCTTC.

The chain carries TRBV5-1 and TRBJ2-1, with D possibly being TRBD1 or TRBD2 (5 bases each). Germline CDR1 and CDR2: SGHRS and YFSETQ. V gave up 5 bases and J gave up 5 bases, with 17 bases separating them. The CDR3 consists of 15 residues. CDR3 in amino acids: CASSPAPGANNEQFF. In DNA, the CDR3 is TGCGCCAGCAGTCCAGCCCCCGGGGCCAACAATGAGCAGTTCTTC.

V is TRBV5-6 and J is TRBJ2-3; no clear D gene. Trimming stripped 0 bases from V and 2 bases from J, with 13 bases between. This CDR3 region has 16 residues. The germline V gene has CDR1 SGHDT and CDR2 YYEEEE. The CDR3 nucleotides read TGTGCCAGCAGCTTGGTTCTATCCGCTCTCACAGATACGCAGTATTTT. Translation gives CASSLVLSALTDTQYF.

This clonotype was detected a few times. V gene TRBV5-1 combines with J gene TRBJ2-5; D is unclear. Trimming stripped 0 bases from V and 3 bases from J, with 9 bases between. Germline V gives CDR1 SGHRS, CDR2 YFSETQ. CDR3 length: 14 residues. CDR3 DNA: TGCGCCAGCAGCTTGGGGCAGCCCAAAGAGACCCAGTACTTC. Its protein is CASSLGQPKETQYF.

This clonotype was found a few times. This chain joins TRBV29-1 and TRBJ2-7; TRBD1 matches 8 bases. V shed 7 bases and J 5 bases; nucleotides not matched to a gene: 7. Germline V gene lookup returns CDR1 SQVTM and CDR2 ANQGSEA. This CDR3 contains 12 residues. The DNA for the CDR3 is TGCAGCGCAACAGGGGGACGGGACGAGCAGTACTTC. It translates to CSATGGRDEQYF.

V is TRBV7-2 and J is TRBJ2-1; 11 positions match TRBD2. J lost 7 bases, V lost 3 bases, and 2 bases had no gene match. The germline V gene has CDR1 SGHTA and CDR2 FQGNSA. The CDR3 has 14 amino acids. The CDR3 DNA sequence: TGTGCCAGCAGCTTGGGACTAGCGGAGAATGAGCAGTTCTTC. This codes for CASSLGLAENEQFF.